This T cell receptor beta chain was obtained from a study of OX40 agonist ivuxolimab in advanced cancers. The study in broad terms: Ivuxolimab was an agonistic, fully human IgG2 monoclonal antibody directed against OX40 (CD134), a costimulatory receptor. Intravenous ivuxolimab was administered to patients every 2 weeks at six dose levels: 0.01, 0.1, 0.3, 1.5, 3 and 10 mg/kg. The paper describes the monotherapy dose-escalation part (N of about 57 patients) of the phase I trial of ivuxolimab. The point of sequencing TCRbeta in the periphery was to test whether ivuxolimab changed TCR sequence diversity and drove clonal T-cell expansion. Patients were allowed to have had prior anti-PD-1, anti-PD-L1 or anti-CTLA-4 therapy, and 40% of the dose-escalation patients had been treated with checkpoint inhibitors. In the dose-escalation cohort, more than 80% of patients were male, and the mean age was 60 years with a range of about 23 to 79. Among the 52 dose-escalation patients, approximately 20 had hepatocellular carcinoma, roughly 15 melanoma, 9 renal cell carcinoma and 9 head and neck cancer. Partial responses were achieved by three dose-escalation patients, of whom one had hepatocellular carcinoma and two had cutaneous melanoma. What the authors observed across the whole study: The antigen specificity of the peripheral T cells that underwent clonal expansion was not determined. Low levels of normalized T-cell clonal expansion were also shown by some nonresponding patients. Partial responders in the 0.1-3.0 mg/kg groups had among the lowest normalized peripheral clonal expansion, especially among CD8+ T cells. On average, CD8+ T cells showed more expanded clones than CD4+ T cells after ivuxolimab. At doses of 0.1 to 3.0 mg/kg, clonal expansion of both CD4+ and CD8+ T cells in blood was seen between baseline and week 6.

For sequencing of the TCRbeta CDR3 region, genomic DNA was extracted from the sorted cells. The immunoSEQ Assay was used to sequence the TCRbeta CDR3 regions. TCRdb took over this immuneACCESS table, retaining in-frame rearrangements with V and J assigned. Such tables are incomplete; in checked studies, under half of the missing clones stem from an unresolved V gene, and the remainder is unexplained. Recorded for this sample are approximately 77,000 clones; around nine tenths of them occurred a single time. Together, the top ten hold roughly 5% of the sample. From its cysteine to its phenylalanine, the CDR3 spans 12 amino acids. Only the CDR3 DNA stays, 36 bases, in frame from base 1. The germline V gene specifies KGHSH as CDR1 and LQKENI as CDR2. V drops 0 bases and J drops 4 bases, leaving 2 bases in between. Patients with a history of autoimmune disease or receiving systemic immunosuppression were excluded from the trial. Peripheral blood for TCR sequencing was collected from all dose cohorts at baseline, on cycle 4 day 1, and on cycle 7 day 1. The samples were drawn from a first-in-human, open-label, multicenter phase I dose-escalation trial of ivuxolimab. The trial enrolled adults with locally advanced or metastatic head and neck squamous cell, hepatocellular, melanoma or renal cell carcinoma. CD4+ and CD8+ T cells were sorted separately from peripheral blood before TCR sequencing.

Turning to this clone: What this receptor recognizes is not known. Per-base qualities were not stored, and no clone one base away is much larger.

This clonotype originated in an adult with an advanced solid tumor such as melanoma, head and neck, liver or kidney cancer. The chain couples TRBV18 to TRBJ2-3; a confident D gene designation cannot be given. This material consisted of CD4+ or CD8+ T cells sorted from blood, taken in a trial of the OX40 agonist ivuxolimab. The CDR3: CASSPPSDTQYF. The sequenced DNA is TGTGCCAGCTCACCACCGTCAGATACGCAGTATTTT. Joined to the reference TRBV18 and TRBJ2-3 proteins, this CDR3 gives the full variable domain: NAGVMQNPRHLVRRRGQEARLRCSPMKGHSHVYWYRQLPEEGLKFMVYLQKENIIDESGMPKERFSAEFPKEGPSILRIQQVVRGDSAAYFCASSPPSDTQYFGPGTRLTVL.